These 24 T cell receptor beta chains were sequenced from one sample in a study of tissue T cells after allogeneic stem cell transplantation. Time point: mouse harvest day 14 after allogeneic transplant. Mouse grafts combined 10^7 T-cell-depleted bone marrow cells with 10^6 splenic CD5+ T cells. Profiled with immunoSEQ multiplex PCR; TCRdb holds only in-frame clones, not every one. The profile covers about 880 clones, with roughly 53% appearing a single time and less than 45% taken by the ten largest. The material sequenced was liver tissue. Every receptor here comes from a female BALB/c mouse given C57BL/6 T cells with graft-versus-host disease after an allogeneic hematopoietic cell transplant.

Worth noting for this clone: Gene names and germline refer to mouse. The CDR3 reads CASGGGGSSYEQYF. CDR3 DNA (partial): TGTGCCAGCGGTGGGGGGGGGAGCTCCTATGAACAGTAC. The chain couples TRBV13-3 to TRBJ2-7; 8 bases fit TRBD2. The CDR3 end is not reached by the read, which stops 1 residue before it; the germline J gene fills it in. The CDR3 runs 14 residues. J gave up 0 bases and V 7 bases, and 6 bases lay outside the gene matches. CDR1 and CDR2 from the germline V gene are NNHDY and SYVADS.

This clone showed up just a few times. Gene names follow the mouse nomenclature. The CDR3 end falls 1 residue outside the read, so it is completed with the germline J gene. The chain has TRBV13-1 and TRBJ2-7, with D possibly matching TRBD1 (5 bases). The CDR3 runs to 13 residues. Germline V gene lookup returns CDR1 NSHNY and CDR2 SYGAGN. V dropped 5 bases and J dropped 0 bases, with 9 bases sitting between them. CDR3 residues: CASRDSSSYEQYF. Incomplete CDR3 DNA: TGTGCCAGCAGAGACAGTAGCTCCTATGAACAGTAC.

A word on this clone: Genes and germline are mouse. The read ends 1 residue early relative to the CDR3; the germline J gene fills the gap. This chain uses TRBV26 with TRBJ1-3; D is possibly TRBD1 (6 bases). Germline CDR1 KGHPV, CDR2 FQNQEV (reference sequence). CDR3 length: 17 amino acids. Trimming pared 2 bases from V and 0 bases from J, leaving 14 bases between. The sequenced part of the CDR3 DNA is TGTGCCAGCAGTCTGAGTGGGGGGCCTTATTCTGGAAATACGCTCTAT. It specifies CASSLSGGPYSGNTLY. The CDR3 as a whole reads CASSLSGGPYSGNTLYF.

Comments on this clone: The gene symbols are mouse symbols. The read falls 1 residue short of the CDR3 end, and the missing part is taken from the germline J gene. The chain recombines TRBV3 with TRBJ2-7; D is perhaps TRBD1 or TRBD2 (5 bases each). The length of the CDR3 is 13 residues. Germline V lookup: CDR1 SNHLY, CDR2 FYNGKV (reference sequence). Trimming cost V 3 bases and J 0 bases, with 6 bases left between them. The part of the CDR3 DNA that was read is TGTGCCAGCAGCTTGGGGGTCTCCTATGAACAGTAC. Translation: CASSLGVSYEQY. The full CDR3 reads CASSLGVSYEQYF.

This clone has only a few counts. Gene names and germline match the mouse. The CDR3 end is not reached by the read, which stops 1 residue before it; the germline J gene fills it in. V usage is TRBV3 and J usage is TRBJ2-4, with 11 positions matching TRBD2. Trimming at V came to 2 bases and at J to 0 bases, leaving 4 bases not matched to a gene. CDR3 length equals 17 residues. CDR1 is SNHLY and CDR2 is FYNGKV in the germline V gene (reference sequence). The sequenced part of the CDR3 DNA is TGTGCCAGCAGCTTACGGACTGGGGGGCGTAGTCAAAACACCTTGTAC. It translates to CASSLRTGGRSQNTLY. The whole CDR3 sequence is CASSLRTGGRSQNTLYF. The variable domain in full, with the rest retrieved from reference TRBV3 and TRBJ2-4, is GPKVLQIPSHQIIDMGQMVTLNCDPVSNHLYFYWYKQILGQQMEFLVNFYNGKVMEKSKLFKDQFSVERPDGSYFTLKIQPTALEDSAVYFCASSLRTGGRSQNTLYFGAGTRLSVL.

A remark on this clone: Gene labels here are mouse ones. The read comes to an end 1 residue before the CDR3 does, leaving the germline J gene to fill in the end. The rearrangement links TRBV26 to TRBJ2-2, with D hard to call. The CDR3 spans 13 residues. CDR1 is KGHPV, CDR2 FQNQEV, per germline (reference sequence). V was cut by 5 bases and J by 1 base, with 5 bases left in between. The sequenced part of the CDR3 DNA is TGTGCCAGCAGTGGCAAAAACACCGGGCAGCTCTAC. This translates into CASSGKNTGQLY. The full CDR3 reads CASSGKNTGQLYF. Complete variable domain (other parts from reference TRBV26 and TRBJ2-2): NSKVIQTPRYLVKGQGQKAKMRCIPEKGHPVVFWYQQNKNNEFKFLINFQNQEVLQQIDMTEKRFSAECPSNSPCSLEIQSSEAGDSALYLCASSGKNTGQLYFGEGSKLTVL.

This clone was seen a few times. Any gene name here is a mouse gene name. The read terminates 1 residue before the CDR3 end, so the remaining end is supplied by the germline J gene. The V and J genes are TRBV19 and TRBJ2-7; 9 bases align to TRBD2. Germline CDR1 and CDR2: FNHDT and SITEND (reference sequence). The CDR3 is 15 amino acids. V trimming: 2 bases; J trimming: 2 bases; junction bases outside the gene matches: 5. Partial CDR3 DNA: TGTGCCAGCAGTATCGGGCTGGGGGGGACCTATGAACAGTAC. Translated: CASSIGLGGTYEQY. The whole CDR3 sequence is CASSIGLGGTYEQYF.

This clone is classed as hyperexpanded. Here the gene names and germline are mouse. The CDR3 extends 1 residue past the end of the read, so its final part is completed from the germline J gene. The J gene is TRBJ2-7, the V gene TRBV19; D ambiguous. V dropped 0 bases and J dropped 4 bases, with 5 bases sitting between them. Germline CDR1 FNHDT, CDR2 SITEND (reference sequence). The CDR3 extends over 12 amino acids. CDR3 DNA (partial): TGTGCCAGCAGTATAGGCAATTATGAACAGTAC. This sequence encodes CASSIGNYEQY. The full CDR3 protein is CASSIGNYEQYF.

This clone is classed as large. Germline and genes here are mouse. Read coverage stops 1 residue before the CDR3 terminus; the germline J gene supplies the remainder. The chain links TRBV26 to TRBJ1-2; the D is unclear. The germline CDR1 and CDR2 sequences are KGHPV and FQNQEV (reference sequence). V was clipped by 2 bases and J by 0 bases, with 10 bases between them. The CDR3 is 15 residues long. The CDR3 DNA, read in part, is TGTGCCAGCAGTCTGCGGCAGAATGCAAACTCCGACTACACC. Protein product: CASSLRQNANSDYT. The entire CDR3 protein reads CASSLRQNANSDYTF.

Comments on this clone: The gene symbols are mouse symbols. Partial CDR3 DNA: TGTGCCAGCAGCCAAGACTGGGGCGGTGAACAGTAC. Translated, it gives CASSQDWGGEQY. In full, the CDR3 reads CASSQDWGGEQYF. This sequence joins TRBV2 and TRBJ2-7, with D maybe TRBD2 (6 bases). The read ends 1 residue early relative to the CDR3; the germline J gene fills the gap. V was pared by 0 bases and J by 6 bases, with 9 bases between. Germline V gene data show CDR1 as LGHNA and CDR2 as YSYQKL. The CDR3 extends over 13 amino acids.

A note on this clone: Gene names and germline refer to mouse. From the germline J gene comes the end of the CDR3, since the read stops 1 residue before it. The chain uses TRBV5 and TRBJ2-2; maybe TRBD2 (6 bases). V lost 4 bases to trimming and J lost 0 bases, with 6 bases between them. This CDR3 contains 14 residues. Germline values: CDR1 LGHNA, CDR2 YNLKQL (reference sequence). CDR3 DNA (partial): TGTGCCAGCAGCCGACTGGCAAACACCGGGCAGCTCTAC. Translating it yields CASSRLANTGQLY. From start to end, the CDR3 is CASSRLANTGQLYF.

This clone is classed as large (0.1 to 1%). Genes and germline come from the mouse. The CDR3 end falls 1 residue outside the read, so it is completed with the germline J gene. The J gene is TRBJ2-2, the V gene TRBV13-3; TRBD2 agrees at 7 bases. Germline V lookup: CDR1 NNHDY, CDR2 SYVADS. Losses at the gene ends were 3 bases for V and 0 bases for J; bases not matched to a gene: 2. The CDR3 is made up of 15 amino acids. The CDR3 bases that were read are TGTGCCAGCAGTGCTCTGGGGGCAAACACCGGGCAGCTCTAC. It codes for CASSALGANTGQLY. The full CDR3 reads CASSALGANTGQLYF.

As regards this clone: Gene names denote mouse genes. The chain's CDR3 is CASSIEEGAEQFF. The sequenced part of the CDR3 DNA is TGTGCCAGCAGTATAGAGGAGGGGGCTGAGCAGTTC. The gene calls are TRBV19 and TRBJ2-1; the D gene is possibly TRBD1 (5 bases). The read falls 1 residue short of the CDR3 end, and the missing part is taken from the germline J gene. Germline CDR1 is FNHDT and CDR2 is SITEND (reference sequence). This CDR3 has 13 residues. The V gene lost 0 bases and the J gene lost 7 bases, with 8 bases spanning the gap.

Turning to this clone: Germline and genes: mouse. The read terminates 1 residue ahead of where the CDR3 ends, so the germline J gene completes it. The chain couples TRBV13-2 to TRBJ2-4; D remains ambiguous. The CDR3 sequence is 12 residues long. CDR1 is NNHNN, CDR2 SYGAGS, per germline (reference sequence). The V end lost 2 bases, the J end lost 6 bases, and 7 bases lay between the germline ends. The CDR3 sequence is CASGDRGNTLYF. CDR3 DNA (partial): TGTGCCAGCGGTGACCGAGGGAACACCTTGTAC.

Regarding this clone: The listed genes are named as in mouse. The read falls 1 residue short of the CDR3 end, and the missing part is taken from the germline J gene. This sequence joins TRBV3 and TRBJ1-4; TRBD1 agrees at 7 bases. The germline CDR1 and CDR2 sequences are SNHLY and FYNGKV (reference sequence). With 5 bases clipped from V and 7 bases from J, the junction kept 4 bases outside the gene matches. The CDR3 has 13 amino acids. CDR3: CASSPTGAERLFF. CDR3 DNA, as far as it was read: TGTGCCAGCAGCCCCACAGGGGCCGAAAGATTATTT.

In this sample, this clone turned up a few times. All gene names here are mouse names. The read stops 1 residue short of the end of the CDR3; the missing end is completed from the germline J gene. The chain joins TRBV16 to TRBJ2-5; 9 nucleotides line up with TRBD2. Germline CDR1 and CDR2: SGHSA and FRNQAP. Trimming at V came to 1 base and at J to 5 bases, leaving 4 bases not matched to a gene. This CDR3 comprises 15 residues. CDR3 DNA (partial): TGTGCAAGCAGCTTAGTCACTGGGGGGAGAGACACCCAGTAC. Translated, it gives CASSLVTGGRDTQY. In full, the CDR3 is CASSLVTGGRDTQYF.

This clone has a handful of counts. Gene names are mouse gene names. The read terminates 1 residue ahead of where the CDR3 ends, so the germline J gene completes it. This chain links TRBV20 with TRBJ2-4; TRBD1 agrees at 7 bases. This CDR3 region has 14 residues. The V gene end was trimmed by 4 bases and the J gene end by 3 bases; junction bases not matched to a gene: 7. Germline lookup yields CDR1 GFQATS and CDR2 STVNSAI. The covered CDR3 bases are TGTGGTGCTAATCGACAGGGTGGACAAAACACCTTGTAC. It specifies CGANRQGGQNTLY. Given in full, the CDR3 is CGANRQGGQNTLYF.

As to this clone: Gene names are mouse gene names. The sequence runs out 1 residue before the end of the CDR3; the remainder is reconstructed from the germline J gene. The chain joins TRBV26 to TRBJ2-7; 10 bases agree with TRBD1. CDR1 KGHPV and CDR2 FQNQEV come from the germline V gene (reference sequence). The CDR3 spans 14 residues. The junction had 4 bases not matched to a gene; V was cut back by 4 bases and J by 4 bases. CDR3 bases read: TGTGCCAGCAGTCCCCCGGGACAGGGGTATGAACAGTAC. This sequence encodes CASSPPGQGYEQY. The full CDR3 sequence reads CASSPPGQGYEQYF.

A remark on this clone: Genes and germline are mouse. The sequenced fragment ends 1 residue before the CDR3 boundary, so the rest is inferred from the germline J gene. The chain couples TRBV5 to TRBJ1-3; D perhaps matches TRBD1 (5 bases). With 4 bases removed from V and 0 bases from J, the gap between germline ends came to 7 bases. CDR3 size: 14 residues. Germline CDR1 reads LGHNA; CDR2 reads YNLKQL (reference sequence). The CDR3 sequence is CASSPQGSGNTLYF. The DNA read from the CDR3 is TGTGCCAGCAGCCCCCAGGGTTCTGGAAATACGCTCTAT.

Notes on this clone: The listed genes are named as in mouse. The sequenced fragment ends 1 residue before the CDR3 boundary, so the rest is inferred from the germline J gene. The chain employs TRBV16 and TRBJ2-2; no clear D gene. V was pared by 5 bases and J by 2 bases, with 3 bases between. The CDR3 runs to 12 residues. Germline V gives CDR1 SGHSA, CDR2 FRNQAP. Incomplete CDR3 DNA: TGTGCAAGCAGCCCGAACACCGGGCAGCTCTAC. It yields the protein CASSPNTGQLY. The whole CDR3 reads CASSPNTGQLYF. Full variable domain (outside the CDR3, taken from reference TRBV16 and TRBJ2-2): NAGVIQTPRHKVTGKGQEATLWCEPISGHSAVFWYRQTIVQGLEFLTYFRNQAPIDDSGMPKERFSAQMPNQSHSTLKIQSTQPQDSAVYLCASSPNTGQLYFGEGSKLTVL.

On this clone: Gene names denote mouse genes. The read halts 1 residue ahead of the CDR3 end, with the missing end drawn from the germline J gene. The chain carries TRBV5 and TRBJ1-1; D is unresolved. This CDR3 spans 13 amino acids. Germline CDR1 and CDR2: LGHNA and YNLKQL (reference sequence). The V end was cut by 0 bases, the J end by 1 base, with 3 bases between. CDR3 in amino acids: CASSQEKNTEVFF. The part of the CDR3 DNA that was read is TGTGCCAGCAGCCAAGAAAAAAACACAGAAGTCTTC.

By its share, this clone is large. Germline and genes here are mouse. Read coverage stops 1 residue before the CDR3 terminus; the germline J gene supplies the remainder. The chain recombines TRBV5 with TRBJ2-7; 7 nucleotides align to TRBD1. CDR1 and CDR2 from the germline V gene are LGHNA and YNLKQL (reference sequence). The CDR3 spans 13 residues. V was pared by 4 bases and J by 3 bases, with 3 bases of the junction left unmatched. Here the CDR3 reads CASSPQGVYEQYF. The sequenced part of the CDR3 DNA is TGTGCCAGCAGCCCTCAGGGGGTCTATGAACAGTAC.

This clone appeared a few times. Gene names denote mouse genes. The observed sequence ends 1 residue before the CDR3 terminus, with the missing tail filled in from the germline J gene. This rearrangement joins TRBV14 to TRBJ2-7, with 11 bases aligning to TRBD2. This CDR3 is built from 14 residues. Germline V CDR1 and CDR2: SGHDT, FRDEAV. V gave up 4 bases and J gave up 1 base; unmatched junction bases: 1. CDR3 DNA (partial): TGTGCCAGCAGTCGACTGGGGGGGTCCTATGAACAGTAC. It yields the protein CASSRLGGSYEQY. The complete CDR3 sequence is CASSRLGGSYEQYF.

Remarks on this clone: These gene names are mouse names. The missing CDR3 end, 1 residue past where the read stops, is filled in from the germline J gene. The chain carries TRBV3 and TRBJ2-7; 7 bases are shared with TRBD1. The germline CDR1 and CDR2 sequences are SNHLY and FYNGKV (reference sequence). After removal of 5 bases from V and 4 bases from J, the junction contained 2 bases not matched to a gene. The CDR3 has 12 amino acids. Incomplete CDR3 DNA: TGTGCCAGCAGCCCAGGGGGATATGAACAGTAC. Translating gives CASSPGGYEQY. The CDR3 in full is CASSPGGYEQYF. The complete variable domain, with remaining parts taken from reference TRBV3 and TRBJ2-7, reads GPKVLQIPSHQIIDMGQMVTLNCDPVSNHLYFYWYKQILGQQMEFLVNFYNGKVMEKSKLFKDQFSVERPDGSYFTLKIQPTALEDSAVYFCASSPGGYEQYFGPGTRLTVL.